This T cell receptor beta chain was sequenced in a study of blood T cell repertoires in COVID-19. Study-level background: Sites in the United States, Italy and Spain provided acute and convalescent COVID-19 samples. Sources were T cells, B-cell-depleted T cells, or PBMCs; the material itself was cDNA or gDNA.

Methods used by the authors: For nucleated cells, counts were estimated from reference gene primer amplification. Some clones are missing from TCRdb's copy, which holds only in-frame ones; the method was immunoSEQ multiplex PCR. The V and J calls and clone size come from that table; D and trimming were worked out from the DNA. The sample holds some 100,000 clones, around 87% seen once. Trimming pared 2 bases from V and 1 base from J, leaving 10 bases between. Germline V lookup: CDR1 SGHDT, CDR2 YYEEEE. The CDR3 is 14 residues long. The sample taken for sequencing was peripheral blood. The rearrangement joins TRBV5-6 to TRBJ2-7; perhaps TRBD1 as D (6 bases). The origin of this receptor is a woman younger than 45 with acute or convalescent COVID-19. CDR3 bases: TGTGCCAGCAGCTTAGGGGGTCCATCCTACGAGCAGTACTTC. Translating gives CASSLGGPSYEQYF.